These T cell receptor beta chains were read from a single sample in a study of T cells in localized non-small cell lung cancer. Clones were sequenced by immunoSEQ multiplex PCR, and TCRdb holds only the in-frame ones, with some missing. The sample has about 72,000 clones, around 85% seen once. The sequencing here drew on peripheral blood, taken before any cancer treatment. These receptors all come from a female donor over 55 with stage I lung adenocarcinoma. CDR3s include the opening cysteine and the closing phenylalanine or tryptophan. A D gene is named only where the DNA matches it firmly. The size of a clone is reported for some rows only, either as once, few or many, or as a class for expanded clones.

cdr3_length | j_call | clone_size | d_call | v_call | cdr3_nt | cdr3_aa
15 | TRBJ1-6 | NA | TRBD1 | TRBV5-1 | TGCGCCAGCAGCGGACAGGGCGCCTATAATTCACCCCTCCACTTT | CASSGQGAYNSPLHF
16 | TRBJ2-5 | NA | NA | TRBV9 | TGTGCCAGCGCTCCCCTATCCGGGACACCCCAAGAGACCCAGTACTTC | CASAPLSGTPQETQYF
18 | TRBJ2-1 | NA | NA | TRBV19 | TGTGCCAGTAGTATTGCCTATCCAGGGGACTACAACTACAATGAGCAGTTCTTC | CASSIAYPGDYNYNEQFF
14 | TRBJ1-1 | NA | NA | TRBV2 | TGTGCCAGCAGGGCCTCCTGGGAGGGAGGGGGGGCTTTCTTT | CASRASWEGGGAFF
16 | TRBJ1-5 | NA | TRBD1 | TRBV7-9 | TGTGCCAGCAGCTCTTTATTGGGACAGTACAATCAGCCCCAGCATTTT | CASSSLLGQYNQPQHF
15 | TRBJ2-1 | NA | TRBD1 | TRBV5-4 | TGTGCCAGCAGCGTCGGACAGGGGGCTCCCAATGAGCAGTTCTTC | CASSVGQGAPNEQFF
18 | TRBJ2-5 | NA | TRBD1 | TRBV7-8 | TGTGCCAGCAGCTTACGTCGGGACGCAGGGGGCTTAAGAGAGACCCAGTACTTC | CASSLRRDAGGLRETQYF
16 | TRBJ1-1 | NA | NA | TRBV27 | TGTGCCAGCAGTAAAAACGCGAGAGGGGTGTTAGCTGAAGCTTTCTTT | CASSKNARGVLAEAFF
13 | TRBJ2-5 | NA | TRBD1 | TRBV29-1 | TGCAGCGTTGATGGGACAGGGCAAGAGACCCAGTACTTC | CSVDGTGQETQYF
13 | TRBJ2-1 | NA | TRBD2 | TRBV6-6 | TGTGCCAGCAGCCCCCTAGCGGGGGGTGAACAGTTCTTC | CASSPLAGGEQFF
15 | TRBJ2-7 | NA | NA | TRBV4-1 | TGCGCCAGCAGCCAAGAGGGGACGGTCCCCTACGAGCAGTACTTC | CASSQEGTVPYEQYF
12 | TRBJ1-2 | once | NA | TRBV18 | TGTGCCAGCTCACCAGAAATATATGGCTACACCTTC | CASSPEIYGYTF
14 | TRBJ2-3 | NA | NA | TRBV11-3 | TGTGCCAGCAGCCGGGACGGAGACACAGATACGCAGTATTTT | CASSRDGDTDTQYF
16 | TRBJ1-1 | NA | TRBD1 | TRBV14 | TGTGCCAGCAGCCAAGATCTAGGGACAGGCTATACTGAAGCTTTCTTT | CASSQDLGTGYTEAFF
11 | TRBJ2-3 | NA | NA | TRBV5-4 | TGTGCCAGCAGCTTGGGGGATACGCAGTATTTT | CASSLGDTQYF
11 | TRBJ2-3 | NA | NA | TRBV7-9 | TGTGCCAGCAGCTTAACAGATACGCAGTATTTT | CASSLTDTQYF
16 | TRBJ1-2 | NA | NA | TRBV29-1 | TGCAGCGTTAAGGCAGGGCAGCTCAACAATGACTATGGCTACACCTTC | CSVKAGQLNNDYGYTF
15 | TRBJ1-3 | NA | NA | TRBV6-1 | TGTGCCAGCAGTGAAGCGCCTGGGTACGGAAACACCATATATTTT | CASSEAPGYGNTIYF
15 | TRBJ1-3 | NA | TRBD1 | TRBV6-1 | TGTGCCAGCAGGGAGGGACAGGGTAGTGGAAACACCATATATTTT | CASREGQGSGNTIYF
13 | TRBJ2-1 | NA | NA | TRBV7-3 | TGTGCCAGCAGCTTAAGTCCTAGCACCCAAGGGTTCTTC | CASSLSPSTQGFF
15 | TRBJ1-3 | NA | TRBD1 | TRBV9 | TGTGCCAGCAGCGTGGAGACAGGGAGGGGAAACACCATATATTTT | CASSVETGRGNTIYF
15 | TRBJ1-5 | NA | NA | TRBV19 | TGTGCCAGTAACTTGGACAGCGGGAGCAATCAGCCCCAGCATTTT | CASNLDSGSNQPQHF